This TCR beta chain emerged from a study of monozygotic twins with inflammatory bowel disease. Overall study findings and caveats: Different subtypes (of T cells) could not be told apart from one another.

This CDR3 region has 13 residues. With respect to this clonotype: Its target is not known.

Following a re-call of the 5' RACE reads, TCRdb has one entry per CDR3 protein and lacks DNA. Recorded for this sample: a few hundred thousand distinct CDR3 sequences. The material sequenced was blood. The rearrangement uses TRBV23-1 and TRBJ2-7; TCRdb calls TRBD1, which cannot be checked without DNA. TRBV23-1 is marked as an open reading frame, function uncertain. This clonotype was sampled from a human donor with ulcerative colitis or Crohn's disease, or a healthy co-twin of an affected twin (not recorded which). CDR3 protein: CASHWQGFYEQYF.